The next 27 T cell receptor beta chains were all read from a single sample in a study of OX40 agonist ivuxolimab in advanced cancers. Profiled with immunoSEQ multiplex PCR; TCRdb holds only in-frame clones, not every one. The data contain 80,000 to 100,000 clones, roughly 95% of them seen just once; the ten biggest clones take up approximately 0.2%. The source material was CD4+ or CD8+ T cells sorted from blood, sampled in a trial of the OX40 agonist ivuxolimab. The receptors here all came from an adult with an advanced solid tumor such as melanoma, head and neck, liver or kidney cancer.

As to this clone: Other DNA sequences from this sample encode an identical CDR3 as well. DNA for the CDR3: TGTGCCAGCAGCTTGGTAGGGTGGGGTCGGGCGAACACCGGGGAGCTGTTTTTT. This sequence encodes CASSLVGWGRANTGELFF. The chain couples TRBV5-6 to TRBJ2-2; no clear D gene. The CDR3 is made up of 18 amino acids. Germline V gene data show CDR1 as SGHDT and CDR2 as YYEEEE. Trimming took 0 bases from V and 0 from J, leaving 15 bases between them. The full variable domain, with the rest looked up from reference TRBV5-6 and TRBJ2-2, is DAGVTQSPTHLIKTRGQQVTLRCSPKSGHDTVSWYQQALGQGPQFIFQYYEEEERQRGNFPDRFSGHQFPNYSSELNVNALLLGDSALYLCASSLVGWGRANTGELFFGEGSRLTVL.

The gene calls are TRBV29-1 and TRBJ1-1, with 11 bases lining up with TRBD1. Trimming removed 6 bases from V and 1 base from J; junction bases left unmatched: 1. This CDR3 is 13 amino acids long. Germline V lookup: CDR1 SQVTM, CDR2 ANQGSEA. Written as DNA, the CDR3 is TGCAGCGTGGGACAGGGGGGGAACACTGAAGCTTTCTTT. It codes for CSVGQGGNTEAFF.

The CDR3 reads CASSPGGVSTGELFF. The CDR3 region has the DNA TGTGCCAGCAGCCCGGGGGGGGTCAGCACCGGGGAGCTGTTTTTT. This sequence joins TRBV9 and TRBJ2-2; 8 bases align to TRBD2. V shed 4 bases, J shed 4 bases, and the junction held 6 bases outside the gene matches. Germline V gene lookup returns CDR1 SGDLS and CDR2 YYNGEE. The CDR3 has 15 residues.

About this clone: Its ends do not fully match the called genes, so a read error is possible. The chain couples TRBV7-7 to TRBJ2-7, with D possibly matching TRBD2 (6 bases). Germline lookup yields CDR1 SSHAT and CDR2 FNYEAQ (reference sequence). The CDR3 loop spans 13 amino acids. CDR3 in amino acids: CASSLRRADEQYF. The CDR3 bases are TGTGCTAGCAGCTTAAGGAGGGCAGACGAGCAGTACTTC. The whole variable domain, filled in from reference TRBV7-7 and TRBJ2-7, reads GAGVSQSPRYKVTKRGQDVTLRCDPISSHATLYWYQQALGQGPEFLTYFNYEAQPDKSGLPSDRFSAERPEGSISTLTIQRTEQRDSAMYRCASSLRRADEQYFGPGTRLTVT.

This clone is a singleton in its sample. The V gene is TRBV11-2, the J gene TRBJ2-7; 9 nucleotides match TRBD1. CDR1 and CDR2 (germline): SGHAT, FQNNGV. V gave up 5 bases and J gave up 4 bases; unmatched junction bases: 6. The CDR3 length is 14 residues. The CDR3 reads CASSLRTGAYEQYF. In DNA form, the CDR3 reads TGTGCCAGCAGCCTCAGGACAGGGGCATACGAGCAGTACTTC.

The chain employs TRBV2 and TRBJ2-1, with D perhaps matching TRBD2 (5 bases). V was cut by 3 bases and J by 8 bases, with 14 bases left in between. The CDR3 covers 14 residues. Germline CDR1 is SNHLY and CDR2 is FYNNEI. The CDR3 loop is CASSDRRRRDEQFF. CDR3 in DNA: TGTGCCAGCAGTGACAGGAGGAGGCGGGATGAGCAGTTCTTC. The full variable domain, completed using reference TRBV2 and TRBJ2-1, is EPEVTQTPSHQVTQMGQEVILRCVPISNHLYFYWYRQILGQKVEFLVSFYNNEISEKSEIFDDQFSVERPDGSNFTLKIRSTKLEDSAMYFCASSDRRRRDEQFFGPGTRLTVL.

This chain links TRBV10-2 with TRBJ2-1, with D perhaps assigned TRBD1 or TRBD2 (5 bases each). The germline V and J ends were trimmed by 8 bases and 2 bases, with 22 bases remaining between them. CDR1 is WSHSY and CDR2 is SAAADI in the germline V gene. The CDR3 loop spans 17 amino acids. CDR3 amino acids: CASFPGKGRATYNEQFF. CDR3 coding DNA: TGCGCCAGCTTCCCGGGGAAGGGGCGGGCGACCTACAATGAGCAGTTCTTC.

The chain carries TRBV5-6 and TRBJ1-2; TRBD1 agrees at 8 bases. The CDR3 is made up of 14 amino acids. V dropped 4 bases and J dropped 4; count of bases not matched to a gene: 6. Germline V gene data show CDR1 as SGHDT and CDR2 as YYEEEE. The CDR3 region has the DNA TGTGCCAGCAGCAGGACAGGGCAACCCTATGGCTACACCTTC. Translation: CASSRTGQPYGYTF.

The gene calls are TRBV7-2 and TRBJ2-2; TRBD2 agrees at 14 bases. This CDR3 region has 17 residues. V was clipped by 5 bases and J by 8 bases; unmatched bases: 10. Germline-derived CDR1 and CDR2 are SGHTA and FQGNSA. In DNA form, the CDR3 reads TGTGCCAGCAGCCCTACCCTGACTAGCGGGGGGGTAGGGGAGCTGTTTTTT. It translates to CASSPTLTSGGVGELFF.

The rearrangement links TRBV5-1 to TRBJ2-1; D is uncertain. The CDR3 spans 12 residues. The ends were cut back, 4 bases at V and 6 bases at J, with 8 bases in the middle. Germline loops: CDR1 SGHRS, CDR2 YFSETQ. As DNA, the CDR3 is TGCGCCAGCAGCGCCGAAGCCAATGAGCAGTTCTTC. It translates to CASSAEANEQFF.

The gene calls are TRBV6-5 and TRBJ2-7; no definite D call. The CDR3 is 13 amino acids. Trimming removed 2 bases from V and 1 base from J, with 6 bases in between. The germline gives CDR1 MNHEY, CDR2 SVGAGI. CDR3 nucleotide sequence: TGTGCCAGCAGTTACACAGCATCCTACGAGCAGTACTTC. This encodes CASSYTASYEQYF.

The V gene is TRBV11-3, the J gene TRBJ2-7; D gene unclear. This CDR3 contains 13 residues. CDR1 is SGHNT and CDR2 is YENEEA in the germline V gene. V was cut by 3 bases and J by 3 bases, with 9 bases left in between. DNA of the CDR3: TGTGCCAGCAGCTTGAACAGAGACTACGAGCAGTACTTC. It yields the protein CASSLNRDYEQYF. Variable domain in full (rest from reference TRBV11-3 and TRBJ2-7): EAGVVQSPRYKIIEKKQPVAFWCNPISGHNTLYWYLQNLGQGPELLIRYENEEAVDDSQLPKDRFSAERLKGVDSTLKIQPAELGDSAVYLCASSLNRDYEQYFGPGTRLTVT.

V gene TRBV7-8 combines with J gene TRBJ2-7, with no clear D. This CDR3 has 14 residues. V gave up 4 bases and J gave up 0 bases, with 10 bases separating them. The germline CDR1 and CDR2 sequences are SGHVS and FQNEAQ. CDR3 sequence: CASSSSEISYEQYF. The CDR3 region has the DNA TGTGCCAGCAGCTCCTCGGAGATCTCCTACGAGCAGTACTTC.

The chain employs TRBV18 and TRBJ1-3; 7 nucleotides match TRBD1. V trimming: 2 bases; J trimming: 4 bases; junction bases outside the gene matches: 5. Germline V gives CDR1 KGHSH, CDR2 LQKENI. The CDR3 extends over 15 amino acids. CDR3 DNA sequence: TGTGCCAGCTCACCAGCGACAGGGCAAGGAAACACCATATATTTT. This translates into CASSPATGQGNTIYF.

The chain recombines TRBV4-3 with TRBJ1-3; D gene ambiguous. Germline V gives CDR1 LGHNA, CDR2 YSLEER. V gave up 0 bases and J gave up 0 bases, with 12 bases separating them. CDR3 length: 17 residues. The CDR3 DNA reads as TGCGCCAGCAGCCAAGACCCCGTAACCTTCTCTGGAAACACCATATATTTT. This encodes CASSQDPVTFSGNTIYF.

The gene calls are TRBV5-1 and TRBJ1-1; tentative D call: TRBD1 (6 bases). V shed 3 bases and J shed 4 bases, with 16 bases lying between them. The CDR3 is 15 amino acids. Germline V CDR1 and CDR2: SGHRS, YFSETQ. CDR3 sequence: CASSSYEGVPTEAFF. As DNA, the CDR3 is TGCGCCAGCAGCTCGTACGAGGGGGTTCCCACTGAAGCTTTCTTT.

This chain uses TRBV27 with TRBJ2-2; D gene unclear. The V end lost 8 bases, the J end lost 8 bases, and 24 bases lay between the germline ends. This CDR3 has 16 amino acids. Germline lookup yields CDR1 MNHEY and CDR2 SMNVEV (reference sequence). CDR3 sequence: CASSNVGSPMRGELFF. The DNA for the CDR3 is TGTGCCAGCTCAAATGTGGGTTCGCCGATGAGGGGGGAGCTGTTTTTT.

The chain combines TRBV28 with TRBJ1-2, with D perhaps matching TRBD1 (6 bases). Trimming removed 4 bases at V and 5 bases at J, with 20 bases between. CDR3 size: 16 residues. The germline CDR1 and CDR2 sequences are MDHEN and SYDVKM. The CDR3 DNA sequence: TGTGCCAGCAGTTCGACCCCGTCGGGGGGCAGTTATGGCTACACCTTC. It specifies CASSSTPSGGSYGYTF.

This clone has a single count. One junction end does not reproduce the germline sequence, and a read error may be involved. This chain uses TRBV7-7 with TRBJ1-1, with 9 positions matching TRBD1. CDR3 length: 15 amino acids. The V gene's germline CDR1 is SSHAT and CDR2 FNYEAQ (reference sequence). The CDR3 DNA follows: TGTGCTAGCAGCCCACACAGGGGGCCGAACACTGAAGCTTTCTTT. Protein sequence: CASSPHRGPNTEAFF.

The CDR3 is CASSLVGNVGNQPQHF. The CDR3, as DNA: TGTGCCAGCAGTTTAGTGGGGAACGTAGGCAATCAGCCCCAGCATTTT. The chain recombines TRBV28 with TRBJ1-5; D not certain. CDR3 size: 16 residues. Trimming shortened V by 2 bases and J by 2 bases, and 13 bases separated the two germline ends. The germline V gene has CDR1 MDHEN and CDR2 SYDVKM.

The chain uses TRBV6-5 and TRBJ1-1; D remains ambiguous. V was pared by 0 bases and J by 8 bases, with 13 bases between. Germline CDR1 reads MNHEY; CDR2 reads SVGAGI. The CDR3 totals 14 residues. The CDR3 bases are TGTGCCAGCAGTTACTCGCGGAGCAGAATCGAAGCTTTCTTT. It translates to CASSYSRSRIEAFF.

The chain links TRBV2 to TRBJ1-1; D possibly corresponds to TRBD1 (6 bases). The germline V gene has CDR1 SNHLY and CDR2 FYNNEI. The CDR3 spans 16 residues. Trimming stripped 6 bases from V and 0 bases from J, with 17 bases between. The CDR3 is CASSAAGQRMNTEAFF. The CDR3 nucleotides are TGTGCCAGCAGCGCCGCCGGACAGAGGATGAACACTGAAGCTTTCTTT.

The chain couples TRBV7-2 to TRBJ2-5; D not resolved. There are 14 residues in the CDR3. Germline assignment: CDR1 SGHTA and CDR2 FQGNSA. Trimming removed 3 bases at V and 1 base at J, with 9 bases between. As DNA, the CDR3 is TGTGCCAGCAGCTTGGGCAGCACCCAAGAGACCCAGTACTTC. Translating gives CASSLGSTQETQYF.

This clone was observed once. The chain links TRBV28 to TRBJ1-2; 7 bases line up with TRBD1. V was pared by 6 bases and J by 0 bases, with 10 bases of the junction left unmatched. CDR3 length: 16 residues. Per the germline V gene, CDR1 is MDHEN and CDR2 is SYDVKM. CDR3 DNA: TGTGCCAGCAGATCTTCCGGACAGGTTGCTAACTATGGCTACACCTTC. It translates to CASRSSGQVANYGYTF.

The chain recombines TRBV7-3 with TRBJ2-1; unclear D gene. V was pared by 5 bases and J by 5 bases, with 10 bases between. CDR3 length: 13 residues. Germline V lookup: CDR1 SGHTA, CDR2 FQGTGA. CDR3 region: CASSLTINNEQFF. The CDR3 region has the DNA TGTGCCAGCAGCCTCACCATTAACAATGAGCAGTTCTTC.

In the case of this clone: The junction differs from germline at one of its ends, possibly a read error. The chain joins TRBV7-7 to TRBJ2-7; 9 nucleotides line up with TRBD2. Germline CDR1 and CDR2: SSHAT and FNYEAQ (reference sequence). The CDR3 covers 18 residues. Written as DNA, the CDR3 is TGTGCTAGCAGCCAGATAGGGGCGGGAGGGCCCCGAATCCACGAGCAGCACTTC. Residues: CASSQIGAGGPRIHEQHF.

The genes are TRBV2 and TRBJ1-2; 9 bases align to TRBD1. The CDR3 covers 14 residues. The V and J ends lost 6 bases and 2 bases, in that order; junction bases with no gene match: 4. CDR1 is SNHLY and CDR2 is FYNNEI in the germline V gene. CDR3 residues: CASRTTGGNYGYTF. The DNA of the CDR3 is TGTGCCAGCAGGACGACAGGGGGAAACTATGGCTACACCTTC.